This T cell receptor beta chain was retrieved from a study of identical twins. Template switching added a universal primer site, and cDNA bore unique molecular identifiers. MiXCR, run by TCRdb on the 5' RACE reads, gives a single entry per CDR3 protein. The sample has fewer than 550,000 distinct CDR3 sequences, 13% to 15% seen once; the top ten hold less than 0.5%. V was trimmed by 6 bases and J by 6 bases, leaving 16 bases between them. This CDR3 is built from 14 residues. This sample was shared with a second study, whose subject was yellow fever vaccine responses in identical twins.

Sequencing input: CD4+ T cells sorted from blood. The sequence was collected from a woman aged 18-29 years in good health. This chain joins TRBV12-3 or TRBV12-4 and TRBJ2-3; maybe TRBD2 (6 bases). The CDR3 region has the DNA TGTGCCAGCAGAGCTGGGACTCGGGGGGATACGCAGTATTTT. It specifies CASRAGTRGDTQYF.